This passage covers 5 T cell receptor beta chains from one sample sequenced in a study of T-cell memory formation after mild COVID-19. TCRdb reanalysed the 5' RACE reads using MiXCR and keeps one entry per CDR3 protein. Of tens of thousands of distinct CDR3 sequences listed, around 7% are singletons. Input material: PBMCs or a T cell subset sorted from them (not recorded which). The receptors here all came from a man aged 18 to 29 who had mild COVID-19 (a few samples of this study predate the infection). Cell type and time point are not known.

This chain connects TRBV7-2 to TRBJ1-3; 8 bases fit TRBD1. The CDR3 has 14 amino acids. J was trimmed by 2 bases and V by 5 bases; bases with no gene match: 2. The germline V gene has CDR1 SGHTA and CDR2 FQGNSA. CDR3 in amino acids: CASSQDRAGNTIYF. Here the CDR3 DNA reads TGTGCCAGCAGCCAGGACAGGGCTGGAAACACCATATATTTT. The whole variable domain, filled in from reference TRBV7-2 and TRBJ1-3, reads GAGVSQSPSNKVTEKGKDVELRCDPISGHTALYWYRQSLGQGLEFLIYFQGNSAPDKSGLPSDRFSAERTGGSVSTLTIQRTQQEDSAVYLCASSQDRAGNTIYFGEGSWLTVV.

This clonotype was picked up a small number of times. The chain uses TRBV5-1 and TRBJ1-5; 8 positions agree with TRBD1. Germline CDR1 is SGHRS and CDR2 is YFSETQ. The CDR3 sequence is 15 residues long. Losses at the gene ends were 5 bases for V and 5 bases for J; bases not matched to a gene: 9. CDR3 in DNA: TGCGCCAGCAGTGCGAATTCAGGGGGCGATCAGCCCCAGCATTTT. It encodes CASSANSGGDQPQHF.

This clonotype was detected many times. The genes are TRBV5-1 and TRBJ2-7; D is perhaps TRBD2 (5 bases). The CDR3 contains 14 residues. Germline V gives CDR1 SGHRS, CDR2 YFSETQ. The V gene lost 4 bases and the J gene lost 0 bases, with 11 bases spanning the gap. The CDR3 nucleotides are TGCGCCAGCAGCGAAAGGACTGACTCCTACGAGCAGTACGTC. Translation gives CASSERTDSYEQYV.

This clonotype has only a few counts. The chain carries TRBV5-1 and TRBJ1-2, with TRBD1 identical over 10 bases. Trimming at V came to 4 bases and at J to 9 bases, leaving 3 bases not matched to a gene. Looked up from germline, CDR1 is SGHRS and CDR2 is YFSETQ. CDR3 length: 12 residues. Here the CDR3 DNA reads TGCGCCAGCAGCCCGGGACAGGGGAGCTACACCTTC. The encoded protein is CASSPGQGSYTF.

The chain links TRBV5-6 to TRBJ2-2; a possible D gene is TRBD1 (6 bases). The CDR3 runs to 15 residues. Trimming removed 4 bases at V and 5 bases at J, with 15 bases between. Germline-derived CDR1 and CDR2 are SGHDT and YYEEEE. CDR3 DNA: TGTGCCAGCAGCCAATCGGACAGACATACCGGGGAGCTGTTTTTT. Its protein is CASSQSDRHTGELFF. Complete variable domain (other parts from reference TRBV5-6 and TRBJ2-2): DAGVTQSPTHLIKTRGQQVTLRCSPKSGHDTVSWYQQALGQGPQFIFQYYEEEERQRGNFPDRFSGHQFPNYSSELNVNALLLGDSALYLCASSQSDRHTGELFFGEGSRLTVL.